The 27 T cell receptor beta chains reported below all come from one sample, sequenced in a study of regulatory T cells in long-lasting Graves disease. Both iRepertoire HTBI primers and Arm-PCR of CDR3 regions were used to build the TCR beta libraries. In TCRdb, the multiplex PCR reads were re-called with MiXCR into one record per CDR3 protein. The sample lists 400,000 to 500,000 distinct CDR3 sequences; approximately 15% were seen once. Regarding time point: newly diagnosed GD, antithyroid drugs for less than 3 months. Scientists built the TCR library using RNA that was extracted from PBMCs. This same sample was also part of a study on T cells in Graves' hyperthyroidism and ophthalmopathy.

This sample comprised peripheral blood mononuclear cells (PBMCs), obtained at new diagnosis, from a patient treated with antithyroid drugs. These receptors were taken from a woman aged 30 to 39 with Graves disease.

The chain joins TRBV7-3 to TRBJ2-1; D gene unclear. This CDR3 has 13 residues. Germline V gene sequence: CDR1 SGHTA, CDR2 FQGTGA. V lost 1 base and J lost 9, with 10 bases in between. CDR3 protein: CASSLNQLSEQFF. Here the CDR3 DNA reads TGTGCCAGCAGCTTAAATCAACTTAGTGAGCAGTTCTTC.

This clonotype was counted ten times or more. The rearrangement links TRBV27 to TRBJ2-1, with a weak D call TRBD2 (6 bases). CDR3 length: 15 residues. The ends were cut back, 2 bases at V and 1 base at J, with 9 bases in the middle. Germline CDR1 and CDR2: MNHEY and SMNVEV (reference sequence). The DNA for the CDR3 is TGTGCCAGCAGTTTACGACTAGTTTCCTACAATGAGCAGTTCTTC. This translates into CASSLRLVSYNEQFF.

As for this clonotype: At one end, the junction sequence differs from germline, possibly due to a read error. In DNA form, the CDR3 reads TGCAGCGTCGCTTCTACAGGGGGGGGGGCTGGGGCCAACGTCCTGACCTTC. Its translation is CSVASTGGGAGANVLTF. This chain connects TRBV29-1 to TRBJ2-6; D might be TRBD1 (8 bases). The germline V gene has CDR1 SQVTM and CDR2 ANQGSEA. CDR3 length: 17 amino acids.

A few counts support this clonotype. The chain uses TRBV10-3 and TRBJ2-7; TRBD1 or TRBD2 may be the D gene (6 bases each). The germline CDR1 and CDR2 sequences are ENHRY and SYGVKD. This CDR3 spans 12 amino acids. Trimming pared 9 bases from V and 6 bases from J, leaving 15 bases between. CDR3 region: CAISQGGGEQYF. Here the CDR3 DNA reads TGTGCCATATCACAGGGAGGAGGCGAGCAGTACTTC.

This clonotype showed up just a few times. This chain joins TRBV13 and TRBJ1-4; 8 bases are shared with TRBD1. The CDR3 covers 16 residues. V was clipped by 2 bases and J by 8 bases; unmatched bases: 10. Germline assignment: CDR1 PRHDT and CDR2 FYEKMQ (reference sequence). CDR3 in amino acids: CASSLPLDRGGEKLFF. The DNA of the CDR3 is TGTGCCAGCAGCTTACCCCTAGACAGGGGTGGCGAAAAACTGTTTTTT.

This clonotype came up a few times. The chain carries TRBV19 and TRBJ1-5; D is undetermined. Germline values: CDR1 LNHDA, CDR2 SQIVND (reference sequence). The CDR3 loop spans 17 amino acids. Trimming removed 5 bases from V and 2 bases from J, with 19 bases in between. This CDR3 reads CASSALLTLGRNQPQHF. The CDR3 nucleotides read TGTGCCAGTAGTGCCTTGCTGACCTTGGGTCGCAATCAGCCCCAGCATTTT.

V gene TRBV2 combines with J gene TRBJ1-5; perhaps TRBD1 as D (6 bases). The germline CDR1 and CDR2 sequences are SNHLY and FYNNEI. The V end was cut by 6 bases, the J end by 2 bases, with 17 bases between. The CDR3 is made up of 16 amino acids. The CDR3 DNA reads TGTGCCAGCAGCAAATCACAGGGATCCGGCAATCAGCCCCAGCATTTT. It is translated as CASSKSQGSGNQPQHF.

The J gene is TRBJ2-7, the V gene TRBV20-1; unclear D gene. Germline lookup yields CDR1 DFQATT and CDR2 SNEGSKA (reference sequence). V lost 0 bases to trimming and J lost 2 bases, with 8 bases between them. The CDR3 is made up of 13 amino acids. CDR3 residues: CSARDRRTYEQYF. The CDR3 region has the DNA TGCAGTGCTAGAGACAGAAGAACCTACGAGCAGTACTTC.

This clonotype was seen only once. V and J are TRBV29-1 and TRBJ2-4, with 12 bases lining up with TRBD1. V dropped 8 bases and J dropped 7; count of bases not matched to a gene: 3. The CDR3 runs 12 residues. The germline V gene encodes CDR1 SQVTM and CDR2 ANQGSEA. CDR3: CSYGTGGNIQYF. CDR3 in DNA: TGCAGCTACGGGACAGGGGGCAACATTCAGTACTTC.

V gene TRBV19 combines with J gene TRBJ2-1, with 8 bases that match TRBD2. Per germline, CDR1 LNHDA and CDR2 SQIVND (reference sequence). V was pared by 9 bases and J by 10 bases, with 5 bases of the junction left unmatched. CDR3 length: 11 amino acids. The CDR3 DNA reads TGTGCCAGCCTCCGGGGGGGGGAGCAGTTCTTC. The encoded protein is CASLRGGEQFF.

This clonotype was seen repeatedly, ten times or more. The chain combines TRBV7-2 with TRBJ2-4; the D is unclear. Per germline, CDR1 SGHTA and CDR2 FQGNSA. There are 19 residues in the CDR3. The V end lost 6 bases, the J end lost 0 bases, and 24 bases lay between the germline ends. The CDR3 sequence: CASRPRGTARILAKNIQYF. The CDR3 nucleotides read TGTGCCAGCAGACCCCGCGGAACGGCCAGAATTCTAGCCAAAAACATTCAGTACTTC.

Turning to this clonotype: This sequence may be a read error, since a much larger clone differs from it by one base. This chain links TRBV5-1 with TRBJ2-4; TRBD2 agrees at 8 bases. This CDR3 has 16 amino acids. From germline, CDR1 is SGHRS and CDR2 YFSETQ. V lost 1 base, J lost 13 bases, and 16 bases stayed unmatched. CDR3 nucleotide sequence: TGCGCCAGCAGCTTGTTAGGCGGGAGGAATTACAATGAGCAGTACTTC. Encoded protein: CASSLLGGRNYNEQYF.

This clonotype was counted at least ten times. V gene TRBV27 combines with J gene TRBJ2-3; the D gene is possibly TRBD1 (5 bases). CDR3 size: 16 residues. Trimming stripped 3 bases from V and 2 bases from J, with 15 bases between. The germline V gene has CDR1 MNHEY and CDR2 SMNVEV (reference sequence). CDR3: CASSLRRVGPTDTQYF. CDR3 in DNA: TGTGCCAGCAGTTTGAGAAGGGTGGGGCCCACAGATACGCAGTATTTT.

This clonotype was detected many times. This chain joins TRBV12-3 or TRBV12-4 and TRBJ2-5; 9 bases are a match to TRBD2. J was trimmed by 4 bases and V by 4 bases; bases with no gene match: 7. The CDR3 length is 15 residues. The CDR3 sequence is CASSSTSGGGETQYF. In nucleotides, the CDR3 is TGTGCCAGCAGTTCGACTAGCGGCGGAGGAGAGACCCAGTACTTC.

This clonotype was detected ten times or more. V usage is TRBV18 and J usage is TRBJ2-5; 13 nucleotides agree with TRBD2. The J call may be wrong; the DNA end is better matched by TRBJ2-1. Germline-derived CDR1 and CDR2 are KGHSH and LQKENI. CDR3 length: 14 residues. Here the CDR3 reads CASSRGLAGVEQFF. The CDR3 region has the DNA TGTGCCAGCTCCCGTGGACTAGCGGGAGTTGAGCAGTTCTTC.

This clonotype was counted ten times or more. The chain carries TRBV6-5 and TRBJ1-1; 8 nucleotides match TRBD1. Germline CDR1 and CDR2: MNHEY and SVGAGI. With 2 bases clipped from V and 0 bases from J, the junction kept 2 bases outside the gene matches. CDR3 length equals 15 residues. CDR3 DNA sequence: TGTGCCAGCAGTTACCCAGGGGGCCTGAACACTGAAGCTTTCTTT. Translating it yields CASSYPGGLNTEAFF.

There are many counts of this clonotype. The CDR3 loop reads CASSNLGGFGYTF. The CDR3 nucleotides read TGTGCCAGCAGCAACTTAGGGGGCTTTGGCTACACCTTC. The chain uses TRBV6-1 and TRBJ1-2; TRBD1 matches at 7 bases. The CDR3 has 13 residues. Trimming at V came to 6 bases and at J to 7 bases, leaving 8 bases not matched to a gene. CDR1 and CDR2 (germline): MNHNS, SASEGT.

This clonotype has a count of ten or more. The chain carries TRBV15 and TRBJ2-3; D possibly corresponds to TRBD1 (6 bases). This CDR3 has 16 amino acids. Germline V gene data show CDR1 as LNHNV and CDR2 as YYDKDF (reference sequence). Trimming took off 0 bases at V and 3 bases at J, with 13 bases between the two ends. The CDR3 reads CATSRDYRVSTDTQYF. As DNA, the CDR3 is TGTGCCACCAGCAGAGATTACAGGGTTTCGACAGATACGCAGTATTTT.

With regard to this clonotype: This may come from a read error, since a much larger clone is one base off. The DNA for the CDR3 is TGTACCAGCAGCTTTGGGACCACAGGTGAAGCTTTCTTT. Translated, it gives CTSSFGTTGEAFF. The rearrangement links TRBV7-3 to TRBJ1-1, with D perhaps matching TRBD1 (5 bases). Germline lookup yields CDR1 SGHTA and CDR2 FQGTGA. The CDR3 runs to 13 residues.

This clonotype was seen at least ten times. The chain uses TRBV7-2 and TRBJ2-1, with 9 positions matching TRBD2. The CDR3 totals 15 residues. Germline V CDR1 and CDR2: SGHTA, FQGNSA. V was pared by 5 bases and J by 3 bases, with 5 bases of the junction left unmatched. Written as DNA, the CDR3 is TGTGCCAGCAGCCTCCAGCGGGGGGTCTACAATGAGCAGTTCTTC. Protein product: CASSLQRGVYNEQFF.

The chain links TRBV9 to TRBJ2-5, with TRBD1 as a possible D gene (6 bases). Germline CDR1 reads SGDLS; CDR2 reads YYNGEE. The CDR3 covers 15 residues. The V end lost 0 bases, the J end lost 2 bases, and 11 bases lay between the germline ends. Written as DNA, the CDR3 is TGTGCCAGCAGCGTAGCTGGGGGCCGACAAGAGACCCAGTACTTC. Protein product: CASSVAGGRQETQYF.

Ten or more counts support this clonotype. The V and J genes are TRBV5-6 and TRBJ1-3, with D uncertain. Germline CDR1 reads SGHDT; CDR2 reads YYEEEE. There are 14 residues in the CDR3. V was shortened by 4 bases and J by 0 bases, with 8 bases between the two germline ends. CDR3 DNA: TGTGCCAGCAGCCCGGACCACTCTGGAAACACCATATATTTT. Protein: CASSPDHSGNTIYF.

Many counts were recorded for this clonotype. The J gene is TRBJ2-7, the V gene TRBV7-7; 10 bases match TRBD2. Germline V gene sequence: CDR1 SSHAT, CDR2 FNYEAQ (reference sequence). The V gene end was trimmed by 2 bases and the J gene end by 4 bases; junction bases not matched to a gene: 5. The CDR3 consists of 15 residues. CDR3 sequence reads: CASSLSLAGEYEQYF. The DNA for the CDR3 is TGTGCCAGCAGCTTAAGCCTAGCGGGAGAATACGAGCAGTACTTC. The full variable domain, completed using reference TRBV7-7 and TRBJ2-7, is GAGVSQSPRYKVTKRGQDVTLRCDPISSHATLYWYQQALGQGPEFLTYFNYEAQPDKSGLPSDRFSAERPEGSISTLTIQRTEQRDSAMYRCASSLSLAGEYEQYFGPGTRLTVT.

There are a few counts of this clonotype. The V call is TRBV27, the J call TRBJ1-2; 12 nucleotides agree with TRBD1. The germline CDR1 and CDR2 sequences are MNHEY and SMNVEV (reference sequence). The ends lost 2 bases at V and 8 bases at J; junction bases unmatched: 6. The CDR3 contains 15 residues. The CDR3 DNA reads TGTGCCAGCAGTTTAACGGGACAGGGGGCGGGAGGCTACACCTTC. Protein: CASSLTGQGAGGYTF.

This clonotype was counted many times. The chain uses TRBV6-2 or TRBV6-3 and TRBJ1-5; D unclear. V was clipped by 2 bases and J by 0 bases, with 11 bases between them. Looked up from germline, CDR1 is MNHEY and CDR2 is SVGEGT. CDR3 length: 16 amino acids. Written as DNA, the CDR3 is TGTGCCAGCAGTTACGTGGGCCGGAATAGCAATCAGCCCCAGCATTTT. Encoded protein: CASSYVGRNSNQPQHF.

With respect to this clonotype: A read error may be the cause here, since a much bigger clone is one base away. The chain carries TRBV24-1 and TRBJ2-5; 15 bases line up with TRBD2. Germline V gives CDR1 KGHDR, CDR2 SFDVKD. The CDR3 extends over 18 amino acids. V lost 5 bases and J lost 1; bases outside the gene matches: 7. CDR3 region: CATSGRGLAGGPQETQYF. As DNA, the CDR3 is TGTGCCACCAGTGGTAGAGGACTAGCGGGAGGGCCCCAAGAGACCCAGTACTTC.

DNA of the CDR3: TGTGCCAGCAGCTTAAGGCTTGCTAGCGGGAGGCAGTTCTTC. Encoded protein: CASSLRLASGRQFF. The rearrangement links TRBV11-1 to TRBJ2-1; 10 nucleotides agree with TRBD2. The CDR3 spans 14 residues. Germline trimming cut 2 bases from V and 12 bases from J; bases unmatched to any gene: 7. The germline CDR1 and CDR2 sequences are SGHAT and FQDESV (reference sequence).